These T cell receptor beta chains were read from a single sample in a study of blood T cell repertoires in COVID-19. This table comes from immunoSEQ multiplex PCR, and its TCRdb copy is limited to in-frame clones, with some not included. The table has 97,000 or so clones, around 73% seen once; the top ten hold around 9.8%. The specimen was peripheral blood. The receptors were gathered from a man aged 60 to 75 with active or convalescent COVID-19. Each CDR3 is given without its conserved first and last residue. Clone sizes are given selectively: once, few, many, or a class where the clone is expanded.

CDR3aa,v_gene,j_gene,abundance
ASFPLAGSANTGELF,TRBV19,TRBJ2-2,once
ASSIGQGGNIQY,TRBV28,TRBJ2-4,-
ASSPTGGFTDTQY,TRBV5-4,TRBJ2-3,-
ASSLTLTTYGYT,TRBV5-1,TRBJ1-2,-
ASSSPTSGNNEQF,TRBV13,TRBJ2-1,-
ASSPPGQGDGYT,TRBV6-5,TRBJ1-2,-
ASSLGGTSGSEI,TRBV13,TRBJ2-1,-
ASSRVFSNQPQH,TRBV5-8,TRBJ1-5,-
ASSLGTSGNYEQF,TRBV28,TRBJ2-1,few
ASTSGQRSSYEQY,TRBV2,TRBJ2-7,once
ASRRTGDSGNTIY,TRBV27,TRBJ1-3,-
ASSYSSGYT,TRBV6-2/TRBV6-3,TRBJ1-2,-
ASSVGQNTEAF,TRBV19,TRBJ1-1,-
ASSNRGRGAF,TRBV28,TRBJ1-1,-
ASSMGRGRIDTQY,TRBV19,TRBJ2-3,-
ASSPAGGVYEQY,TRBV5-1,TRBJ2-7,-
ASSEPLRKAGVAYNEQF,TRBV2,TRBJ2-1,-
AWSVSVSTYGYT,TRBV30,TRBJ1-2,-
SARDRGMNTEAF,TRBV29-1,TRBJ1-1,few
ASSPEAGSTDTQY,TRBV27,TRBJ2-3,-
ASSPAGTGRGQAF,TRBV27,TRBJ1-1,-
ASSVGLRSGGSNQPQH,TRBV10-2,TRBJ1-5,-
ASSARTSGSAGDTQY,TRBV6-1,TRBJ2-3,once
ASSRPEGAGGTEAF,TRBV28,TRBJ1-1,-
ASSLSLAGPNEQF,TRBV5-1,TRBJ2-1,-
ASSPRQARFIQQY,TRBV6-6,TRBJ2-7,-
ASSSTGDRGGNTEAF,TRBV28,TRBJ1-1,few
ASSPSSGTGNTIY,TRBV18,TRBJ1-3,-
ASSGVLGALKTEAF,TRBV25-1,TRBJ1-1,-
ASSLVAARTDTQY,TRBV27,TRBJ2-3,-
ASVPGNSHQPQH,TRBV6-5,TRBJ1-5,-
ASSPGGVGETQY,TRBV7-2,TRBJ2-5,-
SVVAPTSDRSSYNEQF,TRBV29-1,TRBJ2-1,-
ASSSDRGDNSPLH,TRBV7-6,TRBJ1-6,-
ATSDPWTSGRNTGELF,TRBV24-1,TRBJ2-2,-
ASSLALGQGSTGELF,TRBV11-3,TRBJ2-2,few
ASSLTGGETLTRTDTQY,TRBV7-9,TRBJ2-3,-
ASSQDAPGTANYSPLH,TRBV4-1,TRBJ1-6,-
ASSPRQGRTGELF,TRBV18,TRBJ2-2,-
SVEGTAGAADTQY,TRBV29-1,TRBJ2-3,-
ASSAGQGSYEQY,TRBV2,TRBJ2-7,-
ASSLWEGSTDTQY,TRBV5-1,TRBJ2-3,-
ASSLAATNAYEQY,TRBV5-1,TRBJ2-7,few
ASSEGRGQQPQH,TRBV2,TRBJ1-5,-
ASTLLAGPDTEAF,TRBV6-5,TRBJ1-1,few
ASSSRQGGSNQPQH,TRBV27,TRBJ1-5,-
ASSPGHSRTDTQY,TRBV11-2,TRBJ2-3,-
ASSTGTGNNEQY,TRBV2,TRBJ2-7,-
ASSFSPGDSGNTIY,TRBV5-1,TRBJ1-3,-
ASSLGLGADYNEQF,TRBV5-1,TRBJ2-1,-
ASRPTWTSGRMGELF,TRBV28,TRBJ2-2,-
ASSLASVYGYT,TRBV12-3/TRBV12-4,TRBJ1-2,-
ASSPRRETQY,TRBV12-3/TRBV12-4,TRBJ2-5,-
ASRMLDSYNEQF,TRBV19,TRBJ2-1,-
ASSRGGSDTQY,TRBV5-1,TRBJ2-3,once
ASSSDRGNSPLH,TRBV5-4,TRBJ1-6,-
ASSLGQGLWAF,TRBV7-9,TRBJ1-1,-
ASSPDFTGELF,TRBV10-2,TRBJ2-2,-
ASSLTGFEAF,TRBV12-3/TRBV12-4,TRBJ1-1,-